The 16 T cell receptor beta chains presented below share a single source sample, sequenced in a study of CD8 T cells in ankylosing spondylitis. Using its own MiXCR run on the 5' RACE reads, TCRdb lists one record per CDR3 protein. Among around 300,000 distinct CDR3 sequences listed, roughly 14% were seen once. Sequencing was performed on blood, either unsorted or a sorted T cell fraction (not recorded which). These receptors were obtained from a male donor with ankylosing spondylitis or in good health (not recorded which).

The J gene is TRBJ2-3, the V gene TRBV20-1, with unresolved D. With 1 base removed from V and 0 bases from J, the gap between germline ends came to 11 bases. CDR1 and CDR2 (germline): DFQATT, SNEGSKA (reference sequence). This CDR3 is built from 15 residues. CDR3 bases: TGCAGTGCTAGAGCCAGAGCTTCGAGCACAGATACGCAGTATTTT. It translates to CSARARASSTDTQYF.

V is TRBV7-8 and J is TRBJ2-1, with D perhaps TRBD1 or TRBD2 (5 bases each). Germline V lookup: CDR1 SGHVS, CDR2 FQNEAQ. The CDR3 spans 15 residues. Trimming shortened V by 3 bases and J by 2 bases, and 11 bases separated the two germline ends. The CDR3 loop reads CASSFRDQAYNEQFF. The CDR3 DNA follows: TGTGCCAGCAGCTTCCGGGACCAAGCCTACAATGAGCAGTTCTTC.

This clonotype was observed many times. The V gene is TRBV11-1, the J gene TRBJ1-1; 12 bases align to TRBD1. Germline V gene lookup returns CDR1 SGHAT and CDR2 FQDESV (reference sequence). The V segment lost 1 base and the J segment 4 bases; nucleotides outside the gene matches: 10. The CDR3 is 18 amino acids. The CDR3 region has the DNA TGTGCCAGCAGCTTAGTCCCTCGGGGACAGGGGGCTACCACTGAAGCTTTCTTT. Amino acid sequence: CASSLVPRGQGATTEAFF. The variable domain in full, completed from reference TRBV11-1 and TRBJ1-1, reads EAEVAQSPRYKITEKSQAVAFWCDPISGHATLYWYRQILGQGPELLVQFQDESVVDDSQLPKDRFSAERLKGVDSTLKIQPAELGDSAMYLCASSLVPRGQGATTEAFFGQGTRLTVV.

This clonotype was detected only a few times. The J gene is TRBJ2-3, the V gene TRBV4-1; D tentatively fits TRBD1 or TRBD2 (5 bases each). Germline CDR1 MGHRA, CDR2 YSYEKL. CDR3 length equals 14 residues. Trimming took off 3 bases at V and 6 bases at J, with 13 bases between the two ends. The CDR3 protein is CASSQTGARDTQYF. CDR3 nucleotides: TGCGCCAGCAGCCAGACCGGGGCTCGGGATACGCAGTATTTT.

The chain has TRBV15 and TRBJ2-3; D not resolved. The V gene lost 0 bases and the J gene lost 6 bases, with 10 bases spanning the gap. This CDR3 spans 14 amino acids. Germline assignment: CDR1 LNHNV and CDR2 YYDKDF (reference sequence). The CDR3 region has the DNA TGTGCCACCAGCAGAGACGGCACGACCGATACGCAGTATTTT. It is translated as CATSRDGTTDTQYF. Using reference TRBV15 and TRBJ2-3 for the parts outside the CDR3, the full variable domain is DAMVIQNPRYQVTQFGKPVTLSCSQTLNHNVMYWYQQKSSQAPKLLFHYYDKDFNNEADTPDNFQSRRPNTSFCFLDIRSPGLGDTAMYLCATSRDGTTDTQYFGPGTRLTVL.

A few counts support this clonotype. This chain links TRBV21-1 with TRBJ1-2; TRBD1 is the table's D call, not checked against the DNA. TRBV21-1 is tagged as a pseudogene. The CDR3 loop spans 14 amino acids. CDR3 sequence (DNA): TGTGCCAGCAGCAAAGAGCGGGGGATTGATGGCTACACCTTC. Amino acids: CASSKERGIDGYTF.

This chain joins TRBV2 and TRBJ2-5; the match to TRBD2 covers 9 bases. Per the germline V gene, CDR1 is SNHLY and CDR2 is FYNNEI. Trimming at V came to 5 bases and at J to 5 bases, leaving 12 bases not matched to a gene. The CDR3 totals 16 residues. CDR3 nucleotides: TGTGCCAGCAGTTCTTTTGGGACTAGCAGGGCCGAGACCCAGTACTTC. This translates into CASSSFGTSRAETQYF.

A few counts support this clonotype. The rearrangement links TRBV11-2 to TRBJ1-1; D gene uncertain. CDR3 length: 15 amino acids. Germline CDR1 reads SGHAT; CDR2 reads FQNNGV. The V end lost 0 bases, the J end lost 0 bases, and 8 bases lay between the germline ends. CDR3 in amino acids: CASSLEERMNTEAFF. The CDR3 nucleotides read TGTGCCAGCAGCTTAGAGGAGAGGATGAACACTGAAGCTTTCTTT.

This rearrangement joins TRBV5-5 to TRBJ2-3; TRBD1 or TRBD2 may be the D gene (6 bases each). The CDR3 length is 15 residues. V was shortened by 4 bases and J by 4 bases, with 16 bases between the two germline ends. In germline, CDR1 is SGHKS, CDR2 YYEKEE (reference sequence). CDR3 nucleotide sequence: TGTGCCAGCAGCCTTCAGGGGAGGCCCCCAGATACGCAGTATTTT. The encoded protein is CASSLQGRPPDTQYF.

The chain links TRBV2 to TRBJ2-1; 13 bases match TRBD2. The CDR3 contains 15 residues. CDR1 is SNHLY, CDR2 FYNNEI, per germline. V gave up 5 bases and J gave up 10 bases; unmatched junction bases: 8. The DNA of the CDR3 is TGTGCCAGCAGTACTAGCGGGGGGGCCGGTGGGGAGCAGTTCTTC. This sequence encodes CASSTSGGAGGEQFF.

This clonotype was found a few times. The rearrangement joins TRBV7-2 to TRBJ2-1; 8 bases are shared with TRBD1. The CDR3 is 17 amino acids. Losses at the gene ends were 2 bases for V and 7 bases for J; bases not matched to a gene: 13. Germline CDR1 and CDR2: SGHTA and FQGNSA. This chain's CDR3 is CASSLISGTGFLNEQFF. Written as DNA, the CDR3 is TGTGCCAGCAGCTTAATATCCGGGACAGGATTCCTTAATGAGCAGTTCTTC.

The J gene is TRBJ1-6, the V gene TRBV12-3 or TRBV12-4; no firm D call. CDR3 length: 15 amino acids. The V end lost 6 bases, the J end lost 6 bases, and 15 bases lay between the germline ends. The CDR3 reads CASSQRAVTNSPLHF. The CDR3 DNA reads as TGTGCCAGCAGCCAACGGGCCGTAACTAATTCACCCCTCCACTTT.

In this sample, this clonotype turned up a few times. The rearrangement links TRBV5-1 to TRBJ2-6; D is undetermined. Germline loops: CDR1 SGHRS, CDR2 YFSETQ. The germline V and J ends were trimmed by 2 bases and 4 bases, with 10 bases remaining between them. This CDR3 has 15 residues. The CDR3, as DNA: TGCGCCAGCAGCTTAGAAGTGAACGGGGCCAACGTCCTGACTTTC. Protein sequence: CASSLEVNGANVLTF.

This clonotype has a handful of counts. This sequence joins TRBV6-1 and TRBJ1-2; no definite D call. In germline, CDR1 is MNHNS, CDR2 SASEGT. Trimming stripped 6 bases from V and 0 bases from J, with 5 bases between. The CDR3 extends over 12 amino acids. The CDR3 sequence: CASSYANYGYTF. CDR3 bases: TGTGCCAGCAGCTACGCTAACTATGGCTACACCTTC.

The rearrangement uses TRBV12-3 or TRBV12-4 and TRBJ2-3; D possibly matches TRBD1 or TRBD2 (6 bases each). Trimming pared 4 bases from V and 0 bases from J, leaving 17 bases between. The length of the CDR3 is 17 residues. The CDR3 nucleotides read TGTGCCAGCAGTTCCACCTTCGGGGGCCTTAGCACAGATACGCAGTATTTT. Translation gives CASSSTFGGLSTDTQYF.

The CDR3 reads CASSPNDRSSYNEQFF. In DNA, the CDR3 is TGCGCCAGCAGCCCAAACGACAGGAGCTCCTACAATGAGCAGTTCTTC. The rearrangement uses TRBV5-1 and TRBJ2-1, with TRBD1 as a possible D gene (6 bases). Germline V gene sequence: CDR1 SGHRS, CDR2 YFSETQ. The germline V and J ends were trimmed by 4 bases and 0 bases, with 14 bases remaining between them. The CDR3 spans 16 residues.